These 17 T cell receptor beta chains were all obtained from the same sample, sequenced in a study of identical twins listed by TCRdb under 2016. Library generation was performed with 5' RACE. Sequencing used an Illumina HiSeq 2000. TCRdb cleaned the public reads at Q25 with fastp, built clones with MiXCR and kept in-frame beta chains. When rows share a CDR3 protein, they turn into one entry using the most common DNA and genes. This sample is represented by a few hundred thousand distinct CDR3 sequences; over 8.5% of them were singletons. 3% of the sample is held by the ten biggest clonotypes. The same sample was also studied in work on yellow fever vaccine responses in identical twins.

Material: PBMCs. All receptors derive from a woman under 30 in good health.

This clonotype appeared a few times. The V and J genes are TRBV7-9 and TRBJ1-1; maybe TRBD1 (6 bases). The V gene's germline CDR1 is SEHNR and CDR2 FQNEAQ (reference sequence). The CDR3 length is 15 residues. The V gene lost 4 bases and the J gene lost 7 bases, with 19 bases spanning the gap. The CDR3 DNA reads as TGTGCCAGCAGCTCACGTGGGGACAACGAAGTTGAAGCTTTCTTT. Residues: CASSSRGDNEVEAFF.

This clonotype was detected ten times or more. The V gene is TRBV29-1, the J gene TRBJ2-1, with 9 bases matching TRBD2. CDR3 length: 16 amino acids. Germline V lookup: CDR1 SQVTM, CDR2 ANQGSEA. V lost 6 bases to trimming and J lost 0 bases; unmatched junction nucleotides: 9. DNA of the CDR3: TGCAGCGTGGATCCGGGACTAGCAAGCTCCTACAATGAGCAGTTCTTC. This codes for CSVDPGLASSYNEQFF.

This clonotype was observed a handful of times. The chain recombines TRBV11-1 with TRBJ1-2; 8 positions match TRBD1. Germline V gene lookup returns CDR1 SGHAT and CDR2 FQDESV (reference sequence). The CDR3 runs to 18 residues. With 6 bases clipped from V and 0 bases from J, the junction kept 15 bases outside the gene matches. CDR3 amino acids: CASSAPDRAISSNYGYTF. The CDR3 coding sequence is TGTGCCAGCAGTGCGCCGGACAGGGCCATAAGCTCTAACTATGGCTACACCTTC.

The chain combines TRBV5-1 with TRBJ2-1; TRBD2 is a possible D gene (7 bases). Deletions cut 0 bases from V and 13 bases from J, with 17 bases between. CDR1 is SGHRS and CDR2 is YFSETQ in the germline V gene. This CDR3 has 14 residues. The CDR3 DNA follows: TGCGCCAGCAGCTTGGCCGGAGGGGGGGCGGATCAGTTCTTC. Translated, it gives CASSLAGGGADQFF.

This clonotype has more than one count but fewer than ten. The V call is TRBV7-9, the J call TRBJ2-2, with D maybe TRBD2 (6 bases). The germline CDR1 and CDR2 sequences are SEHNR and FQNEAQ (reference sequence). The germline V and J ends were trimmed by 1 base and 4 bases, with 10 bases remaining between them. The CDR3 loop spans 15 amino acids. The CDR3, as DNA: TGTGCCAGCAGCTTAGTACTAGCAAGCACCGGGGAGCTGTTTTTT. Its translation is CASSLVLASTGELFF.

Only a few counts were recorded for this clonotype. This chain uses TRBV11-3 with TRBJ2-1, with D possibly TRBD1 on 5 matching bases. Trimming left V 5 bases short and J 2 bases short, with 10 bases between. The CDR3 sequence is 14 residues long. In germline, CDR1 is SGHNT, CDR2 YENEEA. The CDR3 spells CASSPGNAYNEQFF. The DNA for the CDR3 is TGTGCCAGCAGCCCAGGGAACGCCTACAATGAGCAGTTCTTC.

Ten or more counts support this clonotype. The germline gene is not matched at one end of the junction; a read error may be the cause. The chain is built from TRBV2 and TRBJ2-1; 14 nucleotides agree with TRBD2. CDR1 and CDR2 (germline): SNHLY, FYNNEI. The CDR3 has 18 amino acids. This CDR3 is CASSQATSGRALYNEQFF. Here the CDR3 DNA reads TGTGCCAGCAGTCAAGCGACTAGCGGGAGGGCTCTGTACAATGAGCAGTTCTTC.

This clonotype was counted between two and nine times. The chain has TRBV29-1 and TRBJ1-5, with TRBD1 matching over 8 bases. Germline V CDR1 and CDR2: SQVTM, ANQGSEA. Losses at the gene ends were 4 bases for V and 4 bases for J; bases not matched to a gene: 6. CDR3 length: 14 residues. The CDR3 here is CSVARTGKNQPQHF. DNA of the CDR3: TGCAGCGTTGCACGGACAGGGAAAAATCAGCCCCAGCATTTT.

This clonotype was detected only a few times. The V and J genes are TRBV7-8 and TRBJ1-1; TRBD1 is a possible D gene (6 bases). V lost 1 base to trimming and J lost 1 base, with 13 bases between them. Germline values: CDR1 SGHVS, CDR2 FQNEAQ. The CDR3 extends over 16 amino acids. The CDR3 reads CASSLVAGAANTEAFF. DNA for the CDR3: TGTGCCAGCAGCTTAGTGGCAGGGGCGGCGAACACTGAAGCTTTCTTT.

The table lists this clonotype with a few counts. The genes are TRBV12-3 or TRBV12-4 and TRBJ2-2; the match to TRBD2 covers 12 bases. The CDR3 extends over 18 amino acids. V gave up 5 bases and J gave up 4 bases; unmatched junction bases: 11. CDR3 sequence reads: CASSRGLAGKRSTGELFF. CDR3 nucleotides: TGTGCCAGCAGTCGAGGACTAGCGGGAAAGAGGAGCACCGGGGAGCTGTTTTTT.

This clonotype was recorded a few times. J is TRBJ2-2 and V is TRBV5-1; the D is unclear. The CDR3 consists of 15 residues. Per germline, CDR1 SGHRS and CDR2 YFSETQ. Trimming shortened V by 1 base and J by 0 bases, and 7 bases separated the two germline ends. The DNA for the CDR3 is TGCGCCAGCAGCTTGACACCCTCGAACACCGGGGAGCTGTTTTTT. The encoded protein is CASSLTPSNTGELFF.

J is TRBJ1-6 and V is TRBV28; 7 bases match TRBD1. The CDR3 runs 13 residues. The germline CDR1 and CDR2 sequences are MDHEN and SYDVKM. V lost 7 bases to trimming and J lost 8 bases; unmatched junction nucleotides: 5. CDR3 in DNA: TGTGCCAGCACTCGACAGGGCCATTCACCCCTCCACTTT. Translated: CASTRQGHSPLHF. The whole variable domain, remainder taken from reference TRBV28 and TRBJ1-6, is DVKVTQSSRYLVKRTGEKVFLECVQDMDHENMFWYRQDPGLGLRLIYFSYDVKMKEKGDIPEGYSVSREKKERFSLILESASTNQTSMYLCASTRQGHSPLHFGNGTRLTVT.

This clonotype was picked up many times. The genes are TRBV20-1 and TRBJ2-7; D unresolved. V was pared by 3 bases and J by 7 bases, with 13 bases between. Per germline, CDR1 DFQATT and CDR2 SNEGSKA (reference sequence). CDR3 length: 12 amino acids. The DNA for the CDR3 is TGCAGTGCTAGTTCTTCTGTCTGGGAGCAGTACTTC. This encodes CSASSSVWEQYF.

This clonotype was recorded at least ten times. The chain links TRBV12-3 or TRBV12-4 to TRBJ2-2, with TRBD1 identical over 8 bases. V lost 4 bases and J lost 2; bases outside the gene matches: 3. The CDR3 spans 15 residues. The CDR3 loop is CASSSTGANTGELFF. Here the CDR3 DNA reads TGTGCCAGCAGTTCGACAGGGGCTAACACCGGGGAGCTGTTTTTT.

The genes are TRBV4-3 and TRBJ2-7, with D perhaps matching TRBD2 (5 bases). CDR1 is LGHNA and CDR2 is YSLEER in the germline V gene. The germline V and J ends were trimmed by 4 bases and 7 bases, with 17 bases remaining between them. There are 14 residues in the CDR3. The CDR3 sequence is CASSLVIESGEQYF. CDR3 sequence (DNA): TGCGCCAGCAGCCTAGTGATCGAGTCGGGGGAGCAGTACTTC.

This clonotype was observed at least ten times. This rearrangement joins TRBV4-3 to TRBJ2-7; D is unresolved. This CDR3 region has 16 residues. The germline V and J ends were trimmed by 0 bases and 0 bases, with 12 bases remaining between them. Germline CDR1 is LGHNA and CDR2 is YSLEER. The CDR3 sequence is CASSQDGFGTSYEQYF. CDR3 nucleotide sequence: TGCGCCAGCAGCCAAGATGGGTTCGGAACCTCCTACGAGCAGTACTTC.

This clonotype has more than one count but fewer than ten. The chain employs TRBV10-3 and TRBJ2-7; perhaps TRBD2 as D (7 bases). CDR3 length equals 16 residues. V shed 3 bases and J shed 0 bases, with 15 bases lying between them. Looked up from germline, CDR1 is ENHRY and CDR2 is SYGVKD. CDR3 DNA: TGTGCCATCAGTGATTCTCGGGGGGCTTACTCCTACGAGCAGTACTTC. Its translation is CAISDSRGAYSYEQYF.